This T cell receptor (beta chain) was documented in a study of cytomegalovirus exposure and HLA in healthy donors. Study details: Genetic ancestry analysis placed about 80% of the approximately 400 donors that were genotyped in the Caucasian-associated cluster. Findings and caveats of the study: A later analysis found TCR association rates differed by HLA locus, highest for DRB1 and lowest for HLA-C.

This clone turned up a few times. What it binds is not known. Amplification used 60 Vbeta primers and 13 Jbeta primers. Generated by immunoSEQ multiplex PCR, the TCRdb table keeps only in-frame clones and is missing some. In the table there are 150,000 to 200,000 clones, 82% of which are singletons. The J segment lost 8 bases and the V segment lost 6 bases, leaving 6 bases of the junction unmatched. The V gene's germline CDR1 is LGHNA and CDR2 YNFKEQ. The CDR3 has 14 amino acids. The source is a man in his forties or fifties in good health and CMV-seronegative. V usage is TRBV4-2 and J usage is TRBJ1-4, with 10 bases that match TRBD1. The specimen was PBMCs. The CDR3 DNA sequence: TGTGCCAGCAGTTCCGGACAGGGGGACGAAAAACTGTTTTTT. It translates to CASSSGQGDEKLFF.